The 21 T cell receptor beta chains listed next were all sequenced from one sample in a study of T cells in Graves' hyperthyroidism and ophthalmopathy. Amplification yielded TCR beta CDR3 regions, with RNA transcripts as the source. HTBI primers were the set used in a first-round RT-PCR of the TCR CDR3. Using its own MiXCR run on the multiplex PCR reads, TCRdb lists one record per CDR3 protein. The repertoire holds fewer than 400,000 distinct CDR3 sequences, with 15% to 18% as singletons. The sample taken for sequencing was blood. The receptors come from a woman aged 18-29 years with Graves' hyperthyroidism that later progressed to Graves' ophthalmopathy.

This chain joins TRBV3-1 and TRBJ2-7; 11 bases line up with TRBD2. CDR3 length: 20 residues. The junction had 18 bases not matched to a gene; V was cut back by 0 bases and J by 5 bases. Germline loops: CDR1 LGHDT, CDR2 YNNKEL (reference sequence). DNA for the CDR3: TGTGCCAGCAGCCAAGATCTGAGTCGTCGAACTAGCGGGAGTCTCCACGAGCAGTACTTC. Its translation: CASSQDLSRRTSGSLHEQYF.

Many counts were recorded for this clonotype. The chain has TRBV28 and TRBJ2-7; 10 bases map to TRBD1. Germline values: CDR1 MDHEN, CDR2 SYDVKM. J lost 3 bases, V lost 4 bases, and 3 bases had no gene match. The CDR3 contains 14 residues. The CDR3 loop reads CASSWGTGVYEQYF. The CDR3 nucleotides read TGTGCCAGCAGTTGGGGGACAGGGGTCTACGAGCAGTACTTC. Full variable domain (rest looked up from reference TRBV28 and TRBJ2-7): DVKVTQSSRYLVKRTGEKVFLECVQDMDHENMFWYRQDPGLGLRLIYFSYDVKMKEKGDIPEGYSVSREKKERFSLILESASTNQTSMYLCASSWGTGVYEQYFGPGTRLTVT.

As regards this clonotype: The junction differs from germline at one of its ends, possibly a read error. The V gene is TRBV12-3 or TRBV12-4, the J gene TRBJ1-1, with D unresolved. This CDR3 is 15 amino acids long. The CDR3 loop is CANSLGEGGGTEAFF. CDR3 DNA: TGTGCCAACAGTTTAGGTGAGGGCGGCGGCACTGAAGCTTTCTTT.

This clonotype appeared many times. The chain carries TRBV28 and TRBJ1-4; TRBD1 is a possible D gene (5 bases). CDR3 length: 15 amino acids. Germline loops: CDR1 MDHEN, CDR2 SYDVKM. The V and J ends lost 7 bases and 5 bases respectively, with 17 bases between them. DNA for the CDR3: TGTGCCAGCATGACAGAACGTCAACTAAATGAAAAACTGTTTTTT. Its translation is CASMTERQLNEKLFF.

In this sample, this clonotype turned up many times. The V and J genes are TRBV25-1 and TRBJ1-1; D possibly corresponds to TRBD1 (6 bases). The CDR3 totals 15 residues. Trimming took off 6 bases at V and 6 bases at J, with 20 bases between the two ends. Germline lookup yields CDR1 MGHDK and CDR2 SYGVNS. In DNA, the CDR3 is TGTGCCAGCAGCCGGATCGGACAGCGTATGGCTGAAGCTTTCTTT. Translation gives CASSRIGQRMAEAFF.

The genes are TRBV28 and TRBJ1-2, with D tentatively TRBD1 (5 bases). The CDR3 length is 15 residues. Looked up from germline, CDR1 is MDHEN and CDR2 is SYDVKM. V was pared by 2 bases and J by 4 bases, with 14 bases between. CDR3 loop: CASSLGAARGYGYTF. The CDR3 DNA follows: TGTGCCAGCAGTTTAGGGGCAGCCAGAGGCTATGGCTACACCTTC.

The chain joins TRBV6-1 to TRBJ2-1; 9 nucleotides agree with TRBD1. The CDR3 has 15 residues. From germline, CDR1 is MNHNS and CDR2 SASEGT. J was trimmed by 4 bases and V by 6 bases; bases with no gene match: 7. Here the CDR3 DNA reads TGTGCCAGCAGGGGTCCGGGACAGGGTTACAATGAGCAGTTCTTC. Translating it yields CASRGPGQGYNEQFF.

This clonotype has a handful of counts. The gene calls are TRBV7-9 and TRBJ2-7; 12 bases map to TRBD2. Germline CDR1 SEHNR, CDR2 FQNEAQ (reference sequence). CDR3 length: 15 residues. V shed 6 bases, J shed 3 bases, and the junction held 6 bases outside the gene matches. CDR3 sequence reads: CASSFLAGGNYEQYF. CDR3 in DNA: TGTGCCAGCAGTTTCCTAGCGGGAGGGAACTACGAGCAGTACTTC.

The chain is built from TRBV20-1 and TRBJ2-7; possibly TRBD1 for D (5 bases). Deletions cut 4 bases from V and 2 bases from J, with 18 bases between. CDR3 length: 15 amino acids. The V gene's germline CDR1 is DFQATT and CDR2 SNEGSKA (reference sequence). The CDR3 DNA reads TGCAGTGCTAAACATCTGCGTGGCAGGGCCTACGAGCAGTACTTC. It encodes CSAKHLRGRAYEQYF.

This sequence joins TRBV20-1 and TRBJ2-2; 12 bases align to TRBD2. The CDR3 extends over 15 amino acids. The ends lost 3 bases at V and 4 bases at J; junction bases unmatched: 3. The germline CDR1 and CDR2 sequences are DFQATT and SNEGSKA (reference sequence). The CDR3 nucleotides are TGCAGTGCTAGTCCTAGCGGGGGGGGCACCGGGGAGCTGTTTTTT. Amino acid sequence: CSASPSGGGTGELFF.

The chain joins TRBV28 to TRBJ2-1; possible D gene TRBD2, 6 bases. V dropped 7 bases and J dropped 1 base, with 17 bases sitting between them. Germline V gene sequence: CDR1 MDHEN, CDR2 SYDVKM. The CDR3 has 16 residues. The CDR3 sequence is CASTNSGGGSYNEQFF. The CDR3, as DNA: TGTGCCAGCACCAATAGCGGTGGAGGGTCCTACAATGAGCAGTTCTTC.

This clonotype was recorded at least ten times. The chain employs TRBV11-2 and TRBJ2-1; D may be TRBD1 (6 bases). With 2 bases removed from V and 2 bases from J, the gap between germline ends came to 13 bases. The CDR3 has 16 amino acids. Germline values: CDR1 SGHAT, CDR2 FQNNGV. CDR3 residues: CASSLPTGPAYNEQFF. The CDR3 DNA sequence: TGTGCCAGCAGCTTACCAACAGGGCCCGCCTACAATGAGCAGTTCTTC. The full variable domain, its missing parts supplied by reference TRBV11-2 and TRBJ2-1, is EAGVAQSPRYKIIEKRQSVAFWCNPISGHATLYWYQQILGQGPKLLIQFQNNGVVDDSQLPKDRFSAERLKGVDSTLKIQPAKLEDSAVYLCASSLPTGPAYNEQFFGPGTRLTVL.

The sample holds many counts of this clonotype. The chain recombines TRBV6-1 with TRBJ1-1; 9 positions agree with TRBD1. CDR1 and CDR2 (germline): MNHNS, SASEGT. The V and J ends lost 6 bases and 1 base, in that order; junction bases with no gene match: 6. This CDR3 spans 15 amino acids. This CDR3 is CASSMDRGENTEAFF. The CDR3 DNA follows: TGTGCCAGCAGCATGGACAGGGGTGAGAACACTGAAGCTTTCTTT.

This clonotype was counted ten times or more. This chain joins TRBV5-1 and TRBJ2-7, with TRBD1 as a possible D gene (6 bases). This CDR3 is 15 amino acids long. Germline CDR1 is SGHRS and CDR2 is YFSETQ. Trimming took off 4 bases at V and 3 bases at J, with 17 bases between the two ends. In nucleotides, the CDR3 is TGCGCCAGCAGCCCGAGACAGGAAAGCGACTACGAGCAGTACTTC. This encodes CASSPRQESDYEQYF.

For this clonotype: The germline gene is not matched at one end of the junction; a read error may be the cause. The chain combines TRBV4-3 with TRBJ2-1, with TRBD2 as a possible D gene (6 bases). CDR3 size: 14 residues. The germline V gene encodes CDR1 LGHNA and CDR2 YSLEER. For the CDR3, the DNA is TGCGCCAGCAGCCAATCGGGGGTTTACAATGACCAGTTCTTC. It encodes CASSQSGVYNDQFF.

This clonotype was counted at least ten times. The chain carries TRBV6-1 and TRBJ1-2; D not resolved. Germline CDR1 reads MNHNS; CDR2 reads SASEGT. V lost 5 bases to trimming and J lost 7 bases, with 8 bases between them. The CDR3 has 11 amino acids. As DNA, the CDR3 is TGTGCCAGCAGTCCGGGTCCTGGCTACACCTTC. Protein sequence: CASSPGPGYTF.

This clonotype showed up many times. The chain has TRBV28 and TRBJ2-1; D gene uncertain. Trimming removed 7 bases from V and 2 bases from J, with 15 bases in between. The CDR3 has 15 residues. CDR1 and CDR2 (germline): MDHEN, SYDVKM. The CDR3 here is CASTSRGGPYNEQFF. The CDR3 nucleotides are TGTGCCAGCACGAGTCGAGGCGGTCCCTACAATGAGCAGTTCTTC.

V and J are TRBV27 and TRBJ2-2; TRBD2 is a possible D gene (6 bases). CDR1 MNHEY and CDR2 SMNVEV come from the germline V gene (reference sequence). This CDR3 is built from 12 residues. V lost 6 bases, J lost 7 bases, and 9 bases lay in between. The CDR3 spells CASREGVGELFF. The CDR3 DNA reads as TGTGCCAGCAGGGAGGGTGTCGGGGAGCTGTTTTTT.

The J gene is TRBJ2-2, the V gene TRBV11-2, with no clear D. The CDR3 has 14 amino acids. Germline values: CDR1 SGHAT, CDR2 FQNNGV. Between the trimmed V and J ends, which lost 0 bases and 4 bases, there was a span of 6 bases. CDR3 sequence reads: CASSLDRSTGELFF. The CDR3 nucleotides read TGTGCCAGCAGCTTAGATCGGAGCACCGGGGAGCTGTTTTTT.

This clonotype was seen a few times. V is TRBV6-1 and J is TRBJ2-7; 8 bases align to TRBD2. Trimming cost V 2 bases and J 2 bases; bases outside gene matches: 14. In germline, CDR1 is MNHNS, CDR2 SASEGT. The CDR3 is 18 residues long. Here the CDR3 DNA reads TGTGCCAGCAGTGAAAAAGAAAGGGGGAGTAGCGGGGCCTACGAGCAGTACTTC. Its translation is CASSEKERGSSGAYEQYF.

This clonotype was seen repeatedly, ten times or more. The chain uses TRBV6-2 or TRBV6-3 and TRBJ2-1; TRBD2 might be the D (6 bases). The V gene's germline CDR1 is MNHEY and CDR2 SVGEGT. CDR3 length: 14 amino acids. Trimming left V 6 bases short and J 10 bases short, with 19 bases between. CDR3: CASRTTGPEGEQFF. The CDR3 coding sequence is TGTGCCAGCAGAACCACCGGACCGGAGGGGGAGCAGTTCTTC.